These 21 T cell receptor beta chains came from one sample sequenced in a study of T cell responses to AZD1222 COVID-19 vaccine. Repertoires were generated with immunoSEQ multiplex PCR, while TCRdb's copy carries only in-frame clones and drops some. The data hold 200,000 to 250,000 clones, with about 94% observed a single time. The specimen comprised peripheral blood, sampled 28 days after the second dose of the MenACWY control vaccine. The receptors were sampled from an adult who received the MenACWY meningococcal vaccine as a control.

The chain recombines TRBV2 with TRBJ2-2, with TRBD2 matching 10 bases. The length of the CDR3 is 17 residues. Germline V gene lookup returns CDR1 SNHLY and CDR2 FYNNEI. Unmatched junction bases numbered 6, after V lost 4 bases and J lost 1 base. The CDR3 DNA reads TGTGCCAGCAGTGTGGTAGCGGGGGGCGGGAACACCGGGGAGCTGTTTTTT. Translating gives CASSVVAGGGNTGELFF.

The chain uses TRBV4-1 and TRBJ1-1; TRBD1 is a possible D gene (5 bases). Germline-derived CDR1 and CDR2 are MGHRA and YSYEKL. The V and J ends lost 1 base and 6 bases respectively, with 6 bases between them. The CDR3 spans 12 residues. The CDR3 spells CASSQGGSEAFF. In DNA, the CDR3 is TGCGCCAGCAGCCAAGGGGGCTCTGAAGCTTTCTTT.

This chain connects TRBV5-8 to TRBJ2-7; D is possibly TRBD1 (5 bases). The CDR3 sequence is 13 residues long. Trimming stripped 7 bases from V and 3 bases from J, with 14 bases between. Germline V CDR1 and CDR2: SGHTS, YDEGEE. The CDR3 DNA follows: TGTGCCAGCCAGAACGGGCAGGGCTACGAGCAGTACTTC. Protein: CASQNGQGYEQYF.

The rearrangement links TRBV14 to TRBJ1-4, with 8 nucleotides matching TRBD1. V lost 2 bases and J lost 8; bases outside the gene matches: 4. CDR3 size: 14 residues. Per germline, CDR1 SGHDN and CDR2 FVKESK. The DNA for the CDR3 is TGTGCCAGCAGCCAAAAACAGGGGGTAGAAAAACTGTTTTTT. This gives the protein CASSQKQGVEKLFF.

The chain employs TRBV3-1 (or the pseudogene TRBV3-2) and TRBJ1-1; no clear D gene. This CDR3 comprises 13 residues. The V and J ends lost 2 bases and 0 bases respectively, with 4 bases between them. CDR1 and CDR2 (germline): LGHDT, YNNKEL (reference sequence). CDR3 in amino acids: CASSQYLNTEAFF. The CDR3, as DNA: TGTGCCAGCAGCCAATACCTGAACACTGAAGCTTTCTTT.

V gene TRBV11-2 combines with J gene TRBJ2-1; D might be TRBD1 (5 bases). The V end was cut by 1 base, the J end by 4 bases, with 14 bases between. The CDR3 is 16 residues long. Germline V lookup: CDR1 SGHAT, CDR2 FQNNGV. CDR3 sequence: CASSLGASRVYNEQFF. Written as DNA, the CDR3 is TGTGCCAGCAGCTTAGGAGCAAGCAGGGTGTACAATGAGCAGTTCTTC.

This chain uses TRBV2 with TRBJ2-5; no clear D gene. The length of the CDR3 is 12 residues. Germline V gene data show CDR1 as SNHLY and CDR2 as FYNNEI. V lost 6 bases and J 5 bases, leaving 10 bases between the germline ends. The DNA of the CDR3 is TGTGCCAGCAGCTTAATTGAGGAGACCCAGTACTTC. It specifies CASSLIEETQYF.

J is TRBJ2-1 and V is TRBV4-1; 8 positions match TRBD2. This CDR3 is built from 18 residues. The ends lost 1 base at V and 10 bases at J; junction bases unmatched: 18. Germline values: CDR1 MGHRA, CDR2 YSYEKL. CDR3 sequence: CASSQGPGTGGFVGEQFF. CDR3 nucleotide sequence: TGCGCCAGCAGCCAAGGCCCAGGAACGGGAGGGTTTGTAGGGGAGCAGTTCTTC.

The chain couples TRBV27 to TRBJ1-4; D is ambiguous. The germline CDR1 and CDR2 sequences are MNHEY and SMNVEV (reference sequence). Deletions cut 8 bases from V and 2 bases from J, with 9 bases between. The length of the CDR3 is 13 residues. As DNA, the CDR3 is TGTGCCAGCGGTAGTATTACTAATGAAAAACTGTTTTTT. Translating it yields CASGSITNEKLFF.

The sample holds one count of this clone. The V and J genes are TRBV19 and TRBJ2-1, with D unresolved. Germline V lookup: CDR1 LNHDA, CDR2 SQIVND (reference sequence). This CDR3 contains 14 residues. With 10 bases removed from V and 6 bases from J, the gap between germline ends came to 19 bases. CDR3 in amino acids: CATAGPSPINEQFF. The CDR3, as DNA: TGTGCCACCGCAGGTCCGTCTCCAATCAATGAGCAGTTCTTC.

The chain uses TRBV9 and TRBJ2-3, with D perhaps matching TRBD2 (6 bases). CDR3 length equals 11 residues. Germline assignment: CDR1 SGDLS and CDR2 YYNGEE. V was shortened by 5 bases and J by 10 bases, with 11 bases between the two germline ends. The CDR3 is CASSSSVAQYF. For the CDR3, the DNA is TGTGCCAGCAGTTCTAGCGTGGCGCAGTATTTT.

DNA for the CDR3: TGTGCCAGCAGCGCCCGAGGGACAGGGGCCCTCTATGGCTACACCTTC. Translated: CASSARGTGALYGYTF. This chain connects TRBV21-1 to TRBJ1-2; the table's D call, TRBD1, was not checked against the DNA. TRBV21-1 is classified as a pseudogene. The CDR3 is made up of 16 amino acids.

The J gene is TRBJ2-7, the V gene TRBV7-9; D is unclear. The CDR3 is 12 amino acids. The germline CDR1 and CDR2 sequences are SEHNR and FQNEAQ (reference sequence). The V and J ends lost 5 bases and 0 bases respectively, with 5 bases between them. The DNA for the CDR3 is TGTGCCAGCAGCCGTAGCTCCTACGAGCAGTACTTC. Its protein is CASSRSSYEQYF.

V is TRBV7-9 and J is TRBJ2-5; D may be TRBD2 (5 bases). Trimming took off 4 bases at V and 4 bases at J, with 10 bases between the two ends. This CDR3 is built from 13 residues. CDR1 is SEHNR, CDR2 FQNEAQ, per germline (reference sequence). CDR3 nucleotide sequence: TGTGCCAGCAGCTCTAGCCGGGGAGAGACCCAGTACTTC. Translated: CASSSSRGETQYF.

The V gene is TRBV28, the J gene TRBJ1-2, with no clear D. CDR1 and CDR2 from the germline V gene are MDHEN and SYDVKM. V was shortened by 3 bases and J by 2 bases, with 10 bases between the two germline ends. This CDR3 spans 14 amino acids. CDR3 nucleotide sequence: TGTGCCAGCAGTTTCAAGAATACCAACTATGGCTACACCTTC. Protein product: CASSFKNTNYGYTF.

CDR3 residues: CASSSPHPLSRETQYF. The DNA for the CDR3 is TGTGCCAGCAGTTCACCCCACCCATTGAGCCGGGAGACCCAGTACTTC. This chain links TRBV28 with TRBJ2-5; no clear D. CDR3 size: 16 residues. With 4 bases removed from V and 5 bases from J, the gap between germline ends came to 20 bases. Per the germline V gene, CDR1 is MDHEN and CDR2 is SYDVKM. Filled out from reference TRBV28 and TRBJ2-5, the complete variable domain reads DVKVTQSSRYLVKRTGEKVFLECVQDMDHENMFWYRQDPGLGLRLIYFSYDVKMKEKGDIPEGYSVSREKKERFSLILESASTNQTSMYLCASSSPHPLSRETQYFGPGTRLLVL.

The J gene is TRBJ1-6, the V gene TRBV6-2 or TRBV6-3; D is undetermined. Per germline, CDR1 MNHEY and CDR2 SVGEGT. V lost 0 bases to trimming and J lost 6 bases, with 0 bases between them. The CDR3 covers 12 residues. The chain's CDR3 is CASSYSNSPLHF. The DNA of the CDR3 is TGTGCCAGCAGTTACTCTAATTCACCCCTCCACTTT.

The chain has TRBV19 and TRBJ2-1; 7 nucleotides agree with TRBD2. Looked up from germline, CDR1 is LNHDA and CDR2 is SQIVND (reference sequence). The CDR3 is 18 residues long. J gave up 0 bases and V 4 bases, and 12 bases lay outside the gene matches. The CDR3 protein is CASSTPPEGGSSYNEQFF. The CDR3 DNA is TGTGCCAGTAGTACCCCCCCTGAGGGAGGGAGCTCCTACAATGAGCAGTTCTTC.

V gene TRBV3-1 (or the pseudogene TRBV3-2) combines with J gene TRBJ1-6; D not resolved. Trimming took off 1 base at V and 7 bases at J, with 8 bases between the two ends. This CDR3 has 14 amino acids. CDR1 is LGHDT and CDR2 is YNNKEL in the germline V gene (reference sequence). For the CDR3, the DNA is TGTGCCAGCAGCCAAGGGGGTGTAAATTCACCCCTCCACTTT. As protein: CASSQGGVNSPLHF.

The V gene is TRBV7-2, the J gene TRBJ1-5; possibly TRBD1 for D (6 bases). The CDR3 contains 14 residues. Trimming shortened V by 4 bases and J by 2 bases, and 9 bases separated the two germline ends. The germline CDR1 and CDR2 sequences are SGHTA and FQGNSA. CDR3 coding DNA: TGTGCCAGCAGCTCGCGACAGGGCAATCAGCCCCAGCATTTT. Amino acid sequence: CASSSRQGNQPQHF.

The chain links TRBV2 to TRBJ2-7, with 10 bases fitting TRBD1. The V gene's germline CDR1 is SNHLY and CDR2 FYNNEI. Losses at the gene ends were 7 bases for V and 2 bases for J; bases not matched to a gene: 5. This CDR3 is built from 14 residues. CDR3 residues: CASNTGTGAYEQYF. The CDR3, as DNA: TGTGCCAGCAATACCGGGACAGGGGCCTACGAGCAGTACTTC.